What follows is one TCR beta chain and its context. V lost 0 bases and J lost 5, with 14 bases in between. Germline CDR1 is LGHNA and CDR2 is YSLEER. The CDR3 length is 15 residues. The data derive from a study of T cell responses to AZD1222 COVID-19 vaccine. Here immunoSEQ multiplex PCR was the method, and the copy in TCRdb shows in-frame clones only, minus some. Among approximately 140,000 clones listed, over 75% were seen once. The chain links TRBV4-3 to TRBJ2-7; the D gene is possibly TRBD1 (6 bases). The sequence came from an adult in good health. The sequences come from peripheral blood, collected on day 0 of AZD1222 vaccination. DNA for the CDR3: TGCGCCAGCAGCCAAGATCCGGGTGGGGGCCACGAGCAGTACTTC. This translates into CASSQDPGGGHEQYF.